The 23 T cell receptor beta chains below were found in one sample sequenced in a study of blood T cell repertoires in COVID-19. Some clones are missing from TCRdb's copy, which holds only in-frame ones; the method was immunoSEQ multiplex PCR. The sample shows roughly 99,000 clones, approximately 89% of them seen only once. The sequencing input was peripheral blood. Receptors originate from a man in his fifties or sixties with active or convalescent COVID-19.

The chain links TRBV2 to TRBJ1-1; possibly TRBD1 for D (6 bases). The germline V gene encodes CDR1 SNHLY and CDR2 FYNNEI. Trimming took off 7 bases at V and 5 bases at J, with 17 bases between the two ends. This CDR3 region has 14 residues. The CDR3 nucleotides read TGTGCCAGCAAACAAGAGGCAGGGGTGACTGAAGCTTTCTTT. Amino acid sequence: CASKQEAGVTEAFF.

The rearrangement links TRBV7-8 to TRBJ2-7, with TRBD2 as a possible D gene (6 bases). V lost 1 base, J lost 5 bases, and 18 bases lay in between. The V gene's germline CDR1 is SGHVS and CDR2 FQNEAQ. CDR3 size: 16 residues. The CDR3 loop is CASSLEIGGGYNEQYF. As DNA, the CDR3 is TGTGCCAGCAGCTTAGAAATCGGAGGAGGGTATAACGAGCAGTACTTC.

J is TRBJ2-3 and V is TRBV28, with 7 bases lining up with TRBD2. Per germline, CDR1 MDHEN and CDR2 SYDVKM. The CDR3 runs to 16 residues. After removal of 7 bases from V and 6 bases from J, the junction contained 16 bases not matched to a gene. The CDR3 sequence: CASNIYGGGWLDTQYF. CDR3 DNA sequence: TGTGCCAGCAACATTTATGGGGGGGGATGGTTGGATACGCAGTATTTT.

This chain uses TRBV10-2 with TRBJ2-1; 8 bases are a match to TRBD1. CDR1 and CDR2 from the germline V gene are WSHSY and SAAADI. This CDR3 has 12 amino acids. V was pared by 6 bases and J by 6 bases, with 1 base of the junction left unmatched. DNA for the CDR3: TGCGCCAGCAGAGGACAGGGCAATGAGCAGTTCTTC. This translates into CASRGQGNEQFF.

The chain joins TRBV7-9 to TRBJ1-1; TRBD1 matches 9 bases. The germline V gene encodes CDR1 SEHNR and CDR2 FQNEAQ (reference sequence). CDR3 length: 14 amino acids. The trim removed 4 bases at V and 4 bases at J, leaving 4 bases unmatched. The CDR3 sequence is CASSYMTGGTEAFF. In DNA form, the CDR3 reads TGTGCCAGCAGCTACATGACAGGGGGCACTGAAGCTTTCTTT.

This clone was detected once. This chain links TRBV3-1 (or the pseudogene TRBV3-2) with TRBJ2-7; 7 bases are shared with TRBD2. The CDR3 is made up of 14 amino acids. Germline loops: CDR1 LGHDT, CDR2 YNNKEL (reference sequence). Unmatched junction bases numbered 5, after V lost 1 base and J lost 5 bases. DNA of the CDR3: TGTGCCAGCAGCCAAGCGGGAGGCGGTCACGAGCAGTACTTC. Encoded protein: CASSQAGGGHEQYF.

This chain joins TRBV5-8 and TRBJ1-1, with D tentatively TRBD1 (6 bases). CDR1 SGHTS and CDR2 YDEGEE come from the germline V gene. This CDR3 contains 14 residues. V lost 5 bases and J lost 5, with 16 bases in between. CDR3 region: CASRKGGILTEAFF. CDR3 nucleotides: TGTGCCAGCAGAAAAGGGGGTATATTAACTGAAGCTTTCTTT.

The chain joins TRBV4-2 to TRBJ2-2; 12 bases map to TRBD2. The germline V gene has CDR1 LGHNA and CDR2 YNFKEQ. The CDR3 extends over 18 amino acids. The V gene end was trimmed by 4 bases and the J gene end by 5 bases; junction bases not matched to a gene: 11. The CDR3, as DNA: TGTGCCAGCAGCCCGGATCTGACTAGCGGGAGAGGAACCGGGGAGCTGTTTTTT. Protein sequence: CASSPDLTSGRGTGELFF.

The J gene is TRBJ2-7, the V gene TRBV11-2; weak D call: TRBD2 (6 bases). The germline V gene has CDR1 SGHAT and CDR2 FQNNGV. This CDR3 has 15 residues. Trimming pared 5 bases from V and 2 bases from J, leaving 16 bases between. The CDR3 protein is CASSLSHGGTYEQYF. In nucleotides, the CDR3 is TGTGCCAGCAGCCTATCGCATGGGGGGACCTACGAGCAGTACTTC.

Worth noting for this clone: Other DNA sequences of this sample code for an identical CDR3. The rearrangement joins TRBV18 to TRBJ2-2; the match to TRBD1 covers 8 bases. Germline CDR1 KGHSH, CDR2 LQKENI. CDR3 length: 15 amino acids. V shed 2 bases, J shed 1 base, and the junction held 0 bases outside the gene matches. Written as DNA, the CDR3 is TGTGCCAGCTCACCAGGGACAGGGAACACCGGGGAGCTGTTTTTT. This codes for CASSPGTGNTGELFF.

Worth noting for this clone: In the same sample, other DNA sequences code for this CDR3. The rearrangement uses TRBV19 and TRBJ1-5; 10 nucleotides align to TRBD1. The length of the CDR3 is 14 residues. The junction had 6 bases not matched to a gene; V was cut back by 11 bases and J by 2 bases. From germline, CDR1 is LNHDA and CDR2 SQIVND (reference sequence). The CDR3: CAASGTGGNQPQHF. In DNA form, the CDR3 reads TGTGCCGCATCCGGGACAGGGGGCAATCAGCCCCAGCATTTT.

The chain couples TRBV28 to TRBJ1-4; D is undetermined. Germline values: CDR1 MDHEN, CDR2 SYDVKM. The V gene lost 3 bases and the J gene lost 0 bases, with 5 bases spanning the gap. CDR3 length: 14 amino acids. DNA for the CDR3: TGTGCCAGCAGTTTTCGGTCAACTAATGAAAAACTGTTTTTT. It encodes CASSFRSTNEKLFF.

This sequence joins TRBV28 and TRBJ1-5, with D unresolved. CDR3 length: 12 residues. Deletions cut 6 bases from V and 7 bases from J, with 10 bases between. CDR1 and CDR2 from the germline V gene are MDHEN and SYDVKM. CDR3 sequence reads: CASSPSGQPQHF. CDR3 coding DNA: TGTGCCAGCAGCCCCTCTGGCCAGCCCCAGCATTTT.

The sample holds one count of this clone. The chain is built from TRBV2 and TRBJ1-3; D might be TRBD1 (5 bases). V dropped 7 bases and J dropped 0 bases, with 10 bases sitting between them. This CDR3 region has 14 residues. The germline gives CDR1 SNHLY, CDR2 FYNNEI. CDR3: CASTQGISGNTIYF. The DNA of the CDR3 is TGTGCCAGCACTCAGGGCATCTCTGGAAACACCATATATTTT.

The rearrangement uses TRBV19 and TRBJ1-1, with TRBD1 matching over 7 bases. This CDR3 has 16 amino acids. Germline values: CDR1 LNHDA, CDR2 SQIVND (reference sequence). V was clipped by 3 bases and J by 3 bases; unmatched bases: 10. The CDR3 loop reads CASSIPLGRGDTEAFF. The CDR3 DNA reads as TGTGCCAGTAGTATCCCCCTGGGCAGGGGGGACACTGAAGCTTTCTTT.

The chain combines TRBV9 with TRBJ2-3, with TRBD1 matching over 8 bases. The CDR3 covers 16 residues. The V segment lost 3 bases and the J segment 1 base; nucleotides outside the gene matches: 7. Germline values: CDR1 SGDLS, CDR2 YYNGEE. The CDR3 coding sequence is TGTGCCAGCAGCGAGAGCGGACAGGGAGGCACAGATACGCAGTATTTT. Residues: CASSESGQGGTDTQYF.

The chain couples TRBV6-5 to TRBJ2-7, with unresolved D. The CDR3 contains 15 residues. V lost 0 bases, J lost 2 bases, and 11 bases lay in between. The germline gives CDR1 MNHEY, CDR2 SVGAGI. The CDR3 DNA reads TGTGCCAGCAGTTACTCTAGTCTACGTCCCTACGAGCAGTACTTC. It codes for CASSYSSLRPYEQYF.

The chain carries TRBV28 and TRBJ1-2, with 10 bases aligning to TRBD1. The CDR3 is 17 amino acids. Germline V gene sequence: CDR1 MDHEN, CDR2 SYDVKM. Trimming at V came to 4 bases and at J to 4 bases, leaving 12 bases not matched to a gene. The CDR3 protein is CASSSPGQGKVGYGYTF. The CDR3 nucleotides read TGTGCCAGCAGTTCTCCGGGACAGGGGAAGGTCGGCTATGGCTACACCTTC.

The CDR3 sequence is CASSYSGTQPYEQYF. CDR3 DNA sequence: TGTGCCAGCAGTTATTCCGGGACTCAACCCTACGAGCAGTACTTC. The chain couples TRBV6-5 to TRBJ2-7, with D tentatively TRBD2 (6 bases). The CDR3 runs to 15 residues. Germline values: CDR1 MNHEY, CDR2 SVGAGI. V was cut by 3 bases and J by 2 bases, with 14 bases left in between.

For the CDR3, the DNA is TGTGCCAGCTCCGGAGGTAACTATGGCTACACCTTC. The encoded protein is CASSGGNYGYTF. The chain joins TRBV2 to TRBJ1-2, with unresolved D. Germline V gives CDR1 SNHLY, CDR2 FYNNEI. CDR3 size: 12 residues. The germline V and J ends were trimmed by 8 bases and 1 base, with 8 bases remaining between them.

The chain couples TRBV24-1 to TRBJ2-7; TRBD2 agrees at 8 bases. The CDR3 contains 16 residues. The junction had 8 bases not matched to a gene; V was cut back by 3 bases and J by 2 bases. CDR1 and CDR2 (germline): KGHDR, SFDVKD. The CDR3 DNA follows: TGTGCCACCAGTGATAATCAGGCGGGGGGAGCCTACGAGCAGTACTTC. Its translation is CATSDNQAGGAYEQYF.

V is TRBV28 and J is TRBJ1-2; 7 bases are a match to TRBD1. This CDR3 spans 15 amino acids. Per germline, CDR1 MDHEN and CDR2 SYDVKM. The J segment lost 0 bases and the V segment lost 5 bases, leaving 6 bases of the junction unmatched. CDR3 DNA: TGTGCCAGCAGTACCTGGGACAGACCTAACTATGGCTACACCTTC. It codes for CASSTWDRPNYGYTF.

The V call is TRBV5-1, the J call TRBJ2-3; 7 bases map to TRBD2. Germline assignment: CDR1 SGHRS and CDR2 YFSETQ. CDR3 length equals 18 residues. The V segment lost 3 bases and the J segment 1 base; nucleotides outside the gene matches: 14. CDR3 loop: CASSSIPSGTSGTDTQYF. CDR3 bases: TGCGCCAGCAGCTCAATTCCTAGCGGCACCTCCGGCACAGATACGCAGTATTTT.